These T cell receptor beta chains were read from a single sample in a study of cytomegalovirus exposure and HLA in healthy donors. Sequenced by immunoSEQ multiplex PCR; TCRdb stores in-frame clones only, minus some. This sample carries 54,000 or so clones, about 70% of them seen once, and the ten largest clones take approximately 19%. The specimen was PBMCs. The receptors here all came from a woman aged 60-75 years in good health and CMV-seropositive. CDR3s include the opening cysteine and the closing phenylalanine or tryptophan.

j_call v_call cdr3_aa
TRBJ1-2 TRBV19 CASSPGGGYGYTF
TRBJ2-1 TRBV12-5 CASGLSPGQGAEYNEQFF
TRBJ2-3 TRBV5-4 CASSLAGTSDTQYF
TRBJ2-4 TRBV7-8 CASSPTGMAKNIQYF
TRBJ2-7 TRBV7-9 CASSLIRAGASAKSEQYF
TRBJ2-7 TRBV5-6 CASSLWASGSYEQYF
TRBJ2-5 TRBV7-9 CASSLVLGGETQYF
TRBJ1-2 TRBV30 CAWKEPGDYGYTF
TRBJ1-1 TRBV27 CASSLQGRDTEAFF
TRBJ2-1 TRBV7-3 CASSFTGENNEQFF
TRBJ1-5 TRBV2 CASSESENQPQHF
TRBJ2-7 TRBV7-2 CASSSTTAGVVQYF
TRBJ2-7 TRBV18 CASSEQGREQYF
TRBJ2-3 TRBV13 CASIYSRQGTDTQYF
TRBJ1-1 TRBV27 CASFPGTGNMNTEAFF
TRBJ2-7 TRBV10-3 CAISDGLPREQYF
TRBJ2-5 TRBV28 CASSFRDIYFQETQYF
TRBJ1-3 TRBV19 CASRNEDLSTIYF
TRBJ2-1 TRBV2 CASSRELAGLGNEQFF
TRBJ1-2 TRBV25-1 CASSDPLSGAGGYGYTF